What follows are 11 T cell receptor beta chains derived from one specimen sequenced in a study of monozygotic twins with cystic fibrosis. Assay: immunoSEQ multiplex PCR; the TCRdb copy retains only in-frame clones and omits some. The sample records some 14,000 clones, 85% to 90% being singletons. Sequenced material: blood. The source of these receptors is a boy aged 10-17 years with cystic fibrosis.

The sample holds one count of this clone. DNA for the CDR3: TGCAGCGTTGGGAAGGGGGCACAAGAGACCCAGTACTTC. It codes for CSVGKGAQETQYF. The chain links TRBV29-1 to TRBJ2-5, with TRBD1 matching over 7 bases. The CDR3 sequence is 13 residues long. V was clipped by 4 bases and J by 2 bases; unmatched bases: 4. The V gene's germline CDR1 is SQVTM and CDR2 ANQGSEA.

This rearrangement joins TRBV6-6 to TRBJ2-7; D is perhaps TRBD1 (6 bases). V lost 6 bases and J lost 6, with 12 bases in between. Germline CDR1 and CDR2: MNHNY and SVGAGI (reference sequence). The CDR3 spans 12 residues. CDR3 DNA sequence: TGTGCCAGCAGCGAGAAAGGGGGCGAGCAGTACTTC. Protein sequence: CASSEKGGEQYF.

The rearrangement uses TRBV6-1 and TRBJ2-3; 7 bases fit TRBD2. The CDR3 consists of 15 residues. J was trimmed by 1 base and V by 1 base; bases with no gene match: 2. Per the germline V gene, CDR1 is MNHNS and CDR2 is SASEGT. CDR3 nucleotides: TGTGCCAGCAGTGAAGACAGCGGGGGCACAGATACGCAGTATTTT. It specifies CASSEDSGGTDTQYF.

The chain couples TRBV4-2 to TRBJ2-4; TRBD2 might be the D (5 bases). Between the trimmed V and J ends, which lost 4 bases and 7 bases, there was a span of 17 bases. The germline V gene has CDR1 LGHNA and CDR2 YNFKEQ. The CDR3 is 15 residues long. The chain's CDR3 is CASSLPEVGPNIQYF. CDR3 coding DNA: TGTGCCAGCAGCCTCCCGGAGGTAGGGCCCAACATTCAGTACTTC.

The CDR3 sequence: CASSPGGPLQETQYF. The DNA for the CDR3 is TGTGCCAGCTCACCCGGGGGACCACTCCAAGAGACCCAGTACTTC. The chain combines TRBV18 with TRBJ2-5, with D tentatively TRBD2 (6 bases). Germline V gene lookup returns CDR1 KGHSH and CDR2 LQKENI. V dropped 3 bases and J dropped 1 base, with 12 bases sitting between them. The CDR3 has 15 amino acids.

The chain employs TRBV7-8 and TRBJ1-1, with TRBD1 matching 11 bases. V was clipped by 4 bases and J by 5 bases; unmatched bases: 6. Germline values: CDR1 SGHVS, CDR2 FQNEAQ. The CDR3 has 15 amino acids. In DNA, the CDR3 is TGTGCCAGCAGCTCTGGGGACAGGGGGTGGACTGAAGCTTTCTTT. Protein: CASSSGDRGWTEAFF.

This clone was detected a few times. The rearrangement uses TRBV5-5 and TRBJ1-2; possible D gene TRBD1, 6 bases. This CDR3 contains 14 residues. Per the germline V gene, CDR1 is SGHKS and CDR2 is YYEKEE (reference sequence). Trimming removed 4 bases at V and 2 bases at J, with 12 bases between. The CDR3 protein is CASSGPGQNYGYTF. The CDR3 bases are TGTGCCAGCAGCGGCCCGGGACAAAACTATGGCTACACCTTC.

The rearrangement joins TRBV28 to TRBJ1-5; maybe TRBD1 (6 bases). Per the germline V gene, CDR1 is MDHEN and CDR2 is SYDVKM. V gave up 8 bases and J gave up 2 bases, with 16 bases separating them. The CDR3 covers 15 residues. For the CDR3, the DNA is TGTGCCAGCTCGAAACCGGAGGGGGGCAATCAGCCCCAGCATTTT. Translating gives CASSKPEGGNQPQHF.

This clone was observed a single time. This CDR3 is CASSPSPPLAVYNEQFF. The CDR3 nucleotides read TGTGCCAGCAGCCCTAGTCCCCCACTAGCGGTATACAATGAGCAGTTCTTC. J is TRBJ2-1 and V is TRBV7-6, with 8 bases identical to TRBD2. The CDR3 runs 17 residues. The germline V gene encodes CDR1 SGHVS and CDR2 FNYEAQ. J was trimmed by 4 bases and V by 5 bases; bases with no gene match: 13.

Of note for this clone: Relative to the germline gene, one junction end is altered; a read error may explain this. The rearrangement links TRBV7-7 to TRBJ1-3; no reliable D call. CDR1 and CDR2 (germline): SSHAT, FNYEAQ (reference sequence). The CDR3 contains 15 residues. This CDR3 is CASSFRHGAGNTIYF. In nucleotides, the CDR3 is TGTGCTAGCAGCTTCAGACACGGGGCTGGAAACACCATATATTTT.

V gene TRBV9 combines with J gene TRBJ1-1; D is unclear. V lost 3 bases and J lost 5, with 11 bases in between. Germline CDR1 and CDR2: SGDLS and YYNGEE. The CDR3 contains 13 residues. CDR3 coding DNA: TGTGCCAGCAGCGGCAACCTGGGGACTGAAGCTTTCTTT. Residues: CASSGNLGTEAFF. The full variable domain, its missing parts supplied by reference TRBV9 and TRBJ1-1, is DSGVTQTPKHLITATGQRVTLRCSPRSGDLSVYWYQQSLDQGLQFLIQYYNGEERAKGNILERFSAQQFPDLHSELNLSSLELGDSALYFCASSGNLGTEAFFGQGTRLTVV.